One and the same sample provided the 5 T cell receptor beta chains below, sequenced in a study of Graves' ophthalmopathy and Graves' hyperthyroidism. RNA transcripts served as template for amplifying TCR beta CDR3 sequences. An initial RT-PCR round employing HTBI primers preceded a second-round multiplex PCR. One entry per CDR3 protein, called by TCRdb with MiXCR from the multiplex PCR reads. The data contain around 400,000 distinct CDR3 sequences, under 25% of them singletons. Sequencing input: peripheral blood. The receptors here all came from a woman in her late teens or twenties with stable Graves' hyperthyroidism.

This clonotype was seen a handful of times. This chain uses TRBV11-1 with TRBJ2-2; 15 nucleotides match TRBD2. The CDR3 is made up of 18 amino acids. In germline, CDR1 is SGHAT, CDR2 FQDESV (reference sequence). After removal of 5 bases from V and 7 bases from J, the junction contained 11 bases not matched to a gene. CDR3 in DNA: TGTGCCAGCAGCCTGTGGACTAGCGGGGGGGCCATCGACGGGGAGCTGTTTTTT. Translated, it gives CASSLWTSGGAIDGELFF.

This clonotype was recorded many times. The rearrangement uses TRBV30 and TRBJ2-7; 7 bases map to TRBD1. J gave up 0 bases and V 0 bases, and 8 bases lay outside the gene matches. The CDR3 spans 16 residues. The V gene's germline CDR1 is GTSNPN and CDR2 SVGIG (reference sequence). CDR3 region: CAWSVDRAETSYEQYF. CDR3 bases: TGTGCCTGGAGTGTTGACAGGGCTGAGACCTCCTACGAGCAGTACTTC.

This clonotype was counted many times. The V and J genes are TRBV27 and TRBJ1-2; D possibly corresponds to TRBD1 (6 bases). Between the trimmed V and J ends, which lost 5 bases and 8 bases, there was a span of 24 bases. CDR3 size: 16 residues. Per germline, CDR1 MNHEY and CDR2 SMNVEV (reference sequence). As DNA, the CDR3 is TGTGCCAGCAGTCTCCTCTTCGGGACACCGCCGGGCGGCTACACCTTC. Its translation is CASSLLFGTPPGGYTF.

The chain joins TRBV6-1 to TRBJ2-6; D may be TRBD1 (5 bases). This CDR3 has 15 residues. The germline V gene encodes CDR1 MNHNS and CDR2 SASEGT. V was cut by 5 bases and J by 3 bases, with 11 bases left in between. CDR3 in amino acids: CASSSPRDGANVLTF. CDR3 sequence (DNA): TGTGCCAGCAGTAGCCCCAGGGATGGGGCCAACGTCCTGACTTTC.

This clonotype was recorded many times. The genes are TRBV30 and TRBJ1-1; TRBD1 might be the D (5 bases). The V end lost 3 bases, the J end lost 3 bases, and 14 bases lay between the germline ends. This CDR3 region has 14 residues. Per germline, CDR1 GTSNPN and CDR2 SVGIG (reference sequence). CDR3 region: CAWRAGTTDTEAFF. In DNA form, the CDR3 reads TGTGCCTGGAGGGCCGGGACTACGGACACTGAAGCTTTCTTT.